This T cell receptor (beta chain) comes out of a study of type 1 and type 2 diabetes patients. Findings and caveats of the study: Some T1D-only expanded clones might appear in more T2D or control samples. Type 2 diabetes and control samples shared highly correlated V and J usage, averaging approximately 0.97.

The CDR3 spans 13 residues. Germline V gene lookup returns CDR1 LNHDA and CDR2 SQIVND (reference sequence). V dropped 9 bases and J dropped 5 bases, with 16 bases sitting between them. This clonotype was observed a handful of times. Its antigen remains unknown. No donor had another autoimmune disease or recent infection within four weeks. PCR was run on genomic DNA. The TCR beta CDR3 region was amplified using 30 forward and 13 reverse primers. In TCRdb, the multiplex PCR reads were re-called with MiXCR into one record per CDR3 protein. The sample has under 300,000 distinct CDR3 sequences; roughly 48% are singletons.

V and J are TRBV19 and TRBJ1-2; D is ambiguous. Sequencing input: peripheral blood mononuclear cells (PBMCs). The receptor was derived from a man in his late teens or twenties with type 2 diabetes. The CDR3 sequence: CASNEHLTYGYTF. The CDR3, as DNA: TGTGCCAGCAACGAACACCTGACTTATGGCTACACCTTC.